Each of the 13 T cell receptor beta chains below was sequenced from the same sample in a study of T cells in localized non-small cell lung cancer. Profiling relied on immunoSEQ multiplex PCR, and the TCRdb table lists in-frame clones only, not all of them. The data hold roughly 24,000 clones, with 81% observed a single time. The sample in question was peripheral blood, obtained before any cancer treatment. The receptors were gathered from a man between 40 and 70 years old with stage III squamous cell lung carcinoma.

V is TRBV5-5 and J is TRBJ1-1; tentative D call: TRBD1 (6 bases). The germline V gene encodes CDR1 SGHKS and CDR2 YYEKEE (reference sequence). The germline V and J ends were trimmed by 3 bases and 10 bases, with 13 bases remaining between them. The CDR3 loop spans 12 amino acids. The CDR3 DNA sequence: TGTGCCAGCAGCTCCCGACAGGTTAGAGCTTTCTTT. Translation: CASSSRQVRAFF.

This clone was seen a handful of times. The genes are TRBV6-6 and TRBJ1-5; 8 bases align to TRBD1. There are 13 residues in the CDR3. The V and J ends lost 8 bases and 6 bases, in that order; junction bases with no gene match: 6. Germline V CDR1 and CDR2: MNHNY, SVGAGI (reference sequence). CDR3 nucleotides: TGTGCCAGCCGGACAGGGATAACTCAGCCCCAGCATTTT. The encoded protein is CASRTGITQPQHF.

The V gene is TRBV7-2, the J gene TRBJ1-1, with D hard to call. CDR1 and CDR2 from the germline V gene are SGHTA and FQGNSA. The CDR3 has 13 residues. Trimming took 2 bases from V and 2 from J, leaving 6 bases between them. The CDR3 sequence: CASSLQTNTEAFF. Here the CDR3 DNA reads TGTGCCAGCAGCTTACAGACAAACACTGAAGCTTTCTTT.

The gene calls are TRBV7-2 and TRBJ2-5, with TRBD2 identical over 7 bases. The CDR3 length is 13 residues. The germline gives CDR1 SGHTA, CDR2 FQGNSA. After removal of 3 bases from V and 5 bases from J, the junction contained 3 bases not matched to a gene. CDR3 residues: CASSFLGGETQYF. CDR3 nucleotide sequence: TGTGCCAGCAGCTTTCTGGGGGGGGAGACCCAGTACTTC.

V usage is TRBV6-5 and J usage is TRBJ2-5; 11 nucleotides match TRBD2. The CDR3 has 13 amino acids. Germline CDR1 is MNHEY and CDR2 is SVGAGI. With 9 bases clipped from V and 5 bases from J, the junction kept 5 bases outside the gene matches. Here the CDR3 DNA reads TGTGCCAGATTTAGCGGGAGGGGGGAGACCCAGTACTTC. This encodes CARFSGRGETQYF.

The chain uses TRBV19 and TRBJ2-1; 8 bases are shared with TRBD1. The V gene end was trimmed by 1 base and the J gene end by 4 bases; junction bases not matched to a gene: 0. This CDR3 region has 14 residues. Germline V gene sequence: CDR1 LNHDA, CDR2 SQIVND (reference sequence). The CDR3 coding sequence is TGTGCCAGTAGTATAGGGACAGGGTACAATGAGCAGTTCTTC. It is translated as CASSIGTGYNEQFF.

This clone was detected only once. The chain carries TRBV7-9 and TRBJ2-3; weak D call: TRBD2 (7 bases). This CDR3 is built from 15 residues. CDR1 and CDR2 (germline): SEHNR, FQNEAQ (reference sequence). V was clipped by 5 bases and J by 3 bases, with 15 bases between them. The CDR3 DNA reads TGTGCCAGCAGCCTGTTTGCGGGGGCGACAGATACGCAGTATTTT. It specifies CASSLFAGATDTQYF.

The CDR3 DNA follows: TGTGCCAGCCGCCCATGGACAGCCGACATGAACACTGAAGCTTTCTTT. Residues: CASRPWTADMNTEAFF. This chain uses TRBV27 with TRBJ1-1; a weak D match, TRBD1 (6 bases). This CDR3 has 16 amino acids. Germline V gene lookup returns CDR1 MNHEY and CDR2 SMNVEV (reference sequence). Trimming removed 8 bases at V and 0 bases at J, with 19 bases between.

This sequence joins TRBV7-3 and TRBJ1-6; D gene ambiguous. The ends were cut back, 4 bases at V and 4 bases at J, with 5 bases in the middle. Per the germline V gene, CDR1 is SGHTA and CDR2 is FQGTGA. The CDR3 consists of 13 residues. CDR3: CASSSGYNSPLHF. CDR3 nucleotide sequence: TGTGCCAGCAGCTCAGGTTATAATTCACCCCTCCACTTT.

The chain couples TRBV15 to TRBJ2-5; TRBD2 aligns across 8 bases. CDR3 length equals 17 residues. The J segment lost 3 bases and the V segment lost 3 bases, leaving 12 bases of the junction unmatched. CDR1 is LNHNV, CDR2 YYDKDF, per germline (reference sequence). The chain's CDR3 is CATSRPRGSGAEETQYF. The DNA of the CDR3 is TGTGCCACCAGCAGGCCCCGGGGTAGCGGGGCGGAAGAGACCCAGTACTTC.

The V call is TRBV20-1, the J call TRBJ2-2, with D uncertain. Germline values: CDR1 DFQATT, CDR2 SNEGSKA (reference sequence). V lost 3 bases to trimming and J lost 6 bases, with 5 bases between them. This CDR3 spans 11 amino acids. CDR3 nucleotide sequence: TGCAGTGCTAGCGGCCCCGGGGAGCTGTTTTTT. It encodes CSASGPGELFF.

V usage is TRBV5-1 and J usage is TRBJ2-5; a possible D gene is TRBD2 (5 bases). This CDR3 is 15 amino acids long. The germline gives CDR1 SGHRS, CDR2 YFSETQ. V was trimmed by 0 bases and J by 2 bases, leaving 11 bases between them. For the CDR3, the DNA is TGCGCCAGCAGCTTGGGCCCGACTAATCAAGAGACCCAGTACTTC. Amino acid sequence: CASSLGPTNQETQYF.

This chain's CDR3 is CASSRDGDTEAFF. CDR3 coding DNA: TGTGCCAGCAGCCGCGACGGAGACACTGAAGCTTTCTTT. The chain recombines TRBV6-6 with TRBJ1-1; D not resolved. V dropped 6 bases and J dropped 3 bases, with 11 bases sitting between them. The CDR3 consists of 13 residues. The germline CDR1 and CDR2 sequences are MNHNY and SVGAGI (reference sequence).